This T cell receptor (beta chain) was captured in a study of response to subunit inactivated influenza vaccine. Study observations and caveats: It was suggested by the authors that few new T cells are recruited by each seasonal influenza vaccination.

Notes on this clonotype: Its matching antigen is unknown.

TCRdb fed the RT-PCR reads into MiXCR, producing one record per CDR3 protein. Here the sample spans about 650,000 distinct CDR3 sequences, 15% to 18% being singletons. This TCR was sampled from a man in his fifties who received an inactivated influenza vaccine. This material consisted of PBMCs from blood, taken roughly 13 days after vaccination.

CDR3 sequence: CASSLPGVPYEQYF. The CDR3 DNA reads TGTGCCAGCAGCTTACCGGGGGTTCCCTACGAGCAGTACTTC. This chain links TRBV5-6 with TRBJ2-7, with D possibly matching TRBD2 (6 bases). The CDR3 is made up of 14 amino acids. Germline-derived CDR1 and CDR2 are SGHDT and YYEEEE. Trimming cost V 2 bases and J 2 bases, with 11 bases left between them.